A selection of T cell receptor beta chains follows, all from one sample in a study of OX40 agonist ivuxolimab in advanced cancers. TCRdb keeps only in-frame clones here, not all; method: immunoSEQ multiplex PCR. This sample carries about 62,000 clones, approximately 81% of them seen once, and the ten largest clones take 4%. The source material was CD4+ or CD8+ T cells sorted from blood, sampled in a trial of the OX40 agonist ivuxolimab. These receptors were obtained from an adult with an advanced solid tumor such as melanoma, head and neck, liver or kidney cancer. Each CDR3 is given with its conserved first and last residue. Fields, in order: J gene, V gene, D gene, CDR3 protein. D genes are given only for firm matches.

TRBJ1-1 | TRBV5-1 | TRBD1 | CASRSGTGGFGNTEAFF
TRBJ1-4 | TRBV6-1 | - | CASRRRDGEKLFF
TRBJ2-1 | TRBV19 | TRBD2 | CASRRGTSGEQFF
TRBJ1-4 | TRBV7-3 | TRBD1 | CASSHRGHNEKLFF
TRBJ2-7 | TRBV29-1 | - | CSVVRSDEQYF
TRBJ2-6 | TRBV9 | - | CASSAAGANVLTF
TRBJ2-1 | TRBV4-1 | TRBD2 | CASSRVLAGTSGSGSYNEQFF
TRBJ2-3 | TRBV14 | - | CASSQDRGLRKYF
TRBJ1-1 | TRBV11-2 | - | CASSLDAVNTEAFF
TRBJ1-3 | TRBV6-6 | - | CASRAGTLGNTIYF
TRBJ1-3 | TRBV2 | - | CASSGMTGNTIYF
TRBJ2-7 | TRBV7-6 | TRBD1 | CASSLAQDRVHEQYF
TRBJ2-1 | TRBV13 | TRBD1 | CASSTRTGHEQFF
TRBJ2-1 | TRBV7-8 | TRBD2 | CASSPRTSRLVEQFF
TRBJ2-5 | TRBV27 | TRBD1 | CASSLSTTSTGPQVRHKYF
TRBJ2-7 | TRBV13 | - | CASSTGPVSYEQYF
TRBJ2-1 | TRBV15 | - | CATSRPDSGSFEQFF
TRBJ2-7 | TRBV4-1 | TRBD2 | CASSQPTLVAGGRYEQYF
TRBJ2-6 | TRBV7-8 | - | CASSHRYGIGGVSGANVLTF
TRBJ2-7 | TRBV6-5 | TRBD2 | CASSYLSGSYEQYF
TRBJ2-1 | TRBV29-1 | - | CSVEQRALVEQFF
TRBJ1-1 | TRBV2 | - | CASTPQGWGTEAFF
TRBJ1-5 | TRBV15 | - | CATSLQGSQPQHF
TRBJ2-5 | TRBV6-1 | - | CASSDAGVFGETQYF
TRBJ2-7 | TRBV11-1 | - | CASSSDRGEYEQYF
TRBJ2-1 | TRBV29-1 | - | CSVEDGGANEQFF
TRBJ2-3 | TRBV30 | - | CACGRGKDTQYF
TRBJ1-5 | TRBV6-1 | TRBD1 | CASSGGIGQGSNQPQHF
TRBJ1-2 | TRBV28 | - | CAAGERIGYTF
TRBJ1-2 | TRBV2 | TRBD1 | CASGIRQGQSYGYTF
TRBJ1-4 | TRBV28 | TRBD1 | CASTGTGSTNEKLFF